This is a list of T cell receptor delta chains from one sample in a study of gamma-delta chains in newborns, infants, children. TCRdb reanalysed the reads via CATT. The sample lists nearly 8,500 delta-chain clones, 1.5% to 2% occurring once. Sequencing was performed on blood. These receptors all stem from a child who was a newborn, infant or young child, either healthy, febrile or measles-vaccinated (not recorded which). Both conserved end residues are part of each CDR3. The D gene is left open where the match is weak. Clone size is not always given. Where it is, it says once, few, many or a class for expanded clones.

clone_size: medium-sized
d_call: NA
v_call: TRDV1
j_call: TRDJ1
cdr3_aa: CALGSRASYPGDTPDKLIF
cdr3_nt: TGTGCTCTTGGGAGCCGAGCTTCCTACCCGGGGGATACTCCCGATAAACTCATCTTT

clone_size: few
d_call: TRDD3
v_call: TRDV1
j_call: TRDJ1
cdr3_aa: CALGEPFSFITGGTDKLIF
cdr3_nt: TGTGCTCTTGGGGAGCCGTTTTCCTTCATTACTGGGGGGACCGATAAACTCATCTTT

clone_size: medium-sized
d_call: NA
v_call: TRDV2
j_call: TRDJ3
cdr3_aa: CACDTVFGVESTRDTRQMFF
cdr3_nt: TGTGCCTGTGACACCGTCTTCGGGGTTGAGAGTACTCGGGACACCCGACAGATGTTTTTC

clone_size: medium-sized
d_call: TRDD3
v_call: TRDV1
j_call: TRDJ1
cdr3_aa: CALGELFYWGLYTDKLIF
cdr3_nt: TGTGCTCTTGGGGAACTCTTTTACTGGGGCCTATACACCGATAAACTCATCTTT

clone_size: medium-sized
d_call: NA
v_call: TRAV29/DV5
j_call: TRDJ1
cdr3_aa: CSVLLCSKRQGGDTYDKLIF
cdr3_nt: NA

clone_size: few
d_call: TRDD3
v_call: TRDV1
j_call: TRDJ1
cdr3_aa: CALGGRSCGGYSADKLIF
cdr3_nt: TGTGCTCTTGGGGGACGTTCCTGCGGGGGATACTCGGCCGATAAACTCATCTTT

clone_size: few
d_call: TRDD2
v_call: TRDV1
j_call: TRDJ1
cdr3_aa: CALGTGLPTYWGYTDKLIF
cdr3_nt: TGTGCTCTTGGGACCGGCCTTCCTACGTACTGGGGTTACACCGATAAGCTCATCTTT

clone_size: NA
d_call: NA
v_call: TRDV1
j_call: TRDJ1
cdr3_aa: CALGIASYWFQDWGPKYTDKLIF
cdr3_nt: TGTGCTCTTGGGATCGCTTCCTACTGGTTTCAGGACTGGGGGCCCAAGTACACCGATAAACTCATCTTT

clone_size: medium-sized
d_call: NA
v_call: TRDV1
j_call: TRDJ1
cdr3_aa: CALGELKFSRRAVQTDKLIF
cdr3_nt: TGTGCTCTTGGGGAACTTAAGTTTAGTCGCCGCGCCGTACAGACCGATAAACTCATCTTT

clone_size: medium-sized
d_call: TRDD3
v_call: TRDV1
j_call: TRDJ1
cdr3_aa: CALGEIPYGGYWGKLIF
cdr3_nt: TGTGCTCTTGGGGAAATTCCCTATGGGGGGTACTGGGGGAAACTCATCTTT

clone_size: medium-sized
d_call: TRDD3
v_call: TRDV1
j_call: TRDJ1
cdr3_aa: CALGEAGLPTSGGLGMSDKLIF
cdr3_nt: TGTGCTCTTGGGGAGGCCGGCCTACCTACCTCCGGGGGACTGGGGATGTCCGATAAACTCATCTTT

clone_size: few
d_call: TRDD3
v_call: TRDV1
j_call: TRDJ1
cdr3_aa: CALGELVLLGSLPTGDETDKLIF
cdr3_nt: TGTGCTCTTGGGGAACTAGTACTACTCGGGAGTTTGCCCACTGGGGACGAAACCGATAAACTCATCTTT

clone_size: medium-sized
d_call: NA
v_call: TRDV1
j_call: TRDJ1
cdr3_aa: CALRPATDKLIF
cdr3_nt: TGTGCTCTTCGGCCTGCCACCGATAAACTCATCTTT

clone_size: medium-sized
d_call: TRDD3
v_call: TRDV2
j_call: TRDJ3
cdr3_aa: CACDTGTGGSSWDTRQMFF
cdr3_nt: TGTGCCTGTGACACCGGTACTGGGGGGAGCTCCTGGGACACCCGACAGATGTTTTTC

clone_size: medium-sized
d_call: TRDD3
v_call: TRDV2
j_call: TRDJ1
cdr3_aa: CACDGRYTGDFYTDKLIF
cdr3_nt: TGTGCCTGTGACGGTAGATACACTGGGGATTTCTACACCGATAAACTCATCTTT

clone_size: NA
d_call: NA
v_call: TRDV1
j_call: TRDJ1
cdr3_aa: CALGEKFLRLYTDKLIF
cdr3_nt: TGTGCTCTTGGGGAAAAGTTTTTACGGTTGTACACCGATAAACTCATCTTT

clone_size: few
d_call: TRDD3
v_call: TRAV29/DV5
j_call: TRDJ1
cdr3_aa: CAASGLLGPPYTDKLIF
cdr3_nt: TGTGCAGCAAGCGGGCTACTGGGGCCACCGTACACCGATAAACTCATCTTT

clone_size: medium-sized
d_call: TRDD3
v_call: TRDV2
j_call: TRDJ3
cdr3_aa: CACDTVLGDTGSSWDTRQMFF
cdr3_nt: TGTGCCTGTGACACCGTACTGGGGGATACGGGTAGCTCCTGGGACACCCGACAGATGTTTTTC

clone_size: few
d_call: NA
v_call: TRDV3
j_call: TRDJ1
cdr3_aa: CAFILSYDGGRYTDKLIF
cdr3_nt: TGTGCCTTTATCTTATCCTACGATGGGGGACGATATACCGATAAACTCATCTTT

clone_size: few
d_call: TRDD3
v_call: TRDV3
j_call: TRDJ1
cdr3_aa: CAFPSLGDPNTDKLIF
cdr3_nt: TGTGCCTTTCCCTCACTGGGGGATCCTAACACCGATAAACTCATCTTT

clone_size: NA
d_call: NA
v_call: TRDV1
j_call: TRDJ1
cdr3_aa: CALGSRFPQPDTDKLIF
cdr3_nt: TGTGCTCTTGGGAGCCGCTTCCCCCAGCCGGACACCGATAAACTCATCTTT

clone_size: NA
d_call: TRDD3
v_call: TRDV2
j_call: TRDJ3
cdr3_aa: CACDILGASSWDTRQMFF
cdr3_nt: TGTGCCTGTGACATACTGGGGGCCAGCTCCTGGGACACCCGACAGATGTTTTTC

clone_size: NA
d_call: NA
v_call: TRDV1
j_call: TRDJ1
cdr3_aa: CALGELFGASADKLIF
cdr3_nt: TGTGCTCTTGGGGAACTATTCGGGGCCTCCGCTGATAAACTCATCTTT

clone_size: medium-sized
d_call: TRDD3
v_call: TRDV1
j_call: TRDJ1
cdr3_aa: CALGEQVHRGDRGTDKLIF
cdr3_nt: TGTGCTCTTGGGGAACAAGTCCACCGGGGGGATAGGGGCACCGATAAACTCATCTTT

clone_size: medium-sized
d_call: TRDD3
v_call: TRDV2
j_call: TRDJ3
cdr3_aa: CACDLLGGSSWDTRQMFF
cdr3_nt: TGTGCCTGTGACTTACTGGGGGGAAGCTCCTGGGACACCCGACAGATGTTTTTC

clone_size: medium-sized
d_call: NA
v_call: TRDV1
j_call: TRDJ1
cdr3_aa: CALGERRGSYGWGTYTDKLIF
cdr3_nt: TGTGCTCTTGGGGAACGGCGAGGTTCCTACGGCTGGGGGACATACACCGATAAACTCATCTTT

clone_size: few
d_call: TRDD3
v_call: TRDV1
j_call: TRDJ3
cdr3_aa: CALGTYPPGGGFGSWDTRRMFF
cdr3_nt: TGTGCTCTTGGGACTTACCCGCCAGGTGGGGGATTTGGTTCCTGGGACACCCGACGGATGTTTTTC

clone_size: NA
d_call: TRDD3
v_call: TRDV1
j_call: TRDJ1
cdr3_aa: CALGVLAFFPLGDNTDKLIF
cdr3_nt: TGTGCTCTTGGGGTCCTCGCCTTCTTCCCACTGGGGGATAACACCGATAAACTCATCTTT

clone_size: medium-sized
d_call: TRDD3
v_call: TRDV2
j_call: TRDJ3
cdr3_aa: CACDTVAGGYALSWDTRQMFF
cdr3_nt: TGTGCCTGTGACACCGTCGCTGGGGGATACGCCCTCTCCTGGGACACCCGACAGATGTTTTTC

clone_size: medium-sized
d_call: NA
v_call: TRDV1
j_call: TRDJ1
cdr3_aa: CALGELPCQIRGGLYTDKLIF
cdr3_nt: TGTGCTCTTGGGGAATTACCCTGCCAGATCCGTGGGGGCTTGTACACCGATAAACTCATCTTT

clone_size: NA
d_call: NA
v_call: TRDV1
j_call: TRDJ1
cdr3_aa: CALGPRVGAYTDKLIF
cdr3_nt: TGTGCTCTTGGGCCTCGGGTGGGGGCTTACACCGATAAACTCATCTTC

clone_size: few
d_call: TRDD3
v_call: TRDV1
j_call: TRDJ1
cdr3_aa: CALGELGRKRGYTYTDKLIF
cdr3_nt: TGTGCTCTTGGGGAACTAGGGCGAAAGAGGGGATACACATACACCGATAAACTCATCTTT

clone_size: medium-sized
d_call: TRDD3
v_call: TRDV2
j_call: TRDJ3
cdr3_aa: CACDVLGGRGLLMDTRQMFF
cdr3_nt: TGTGCCTGTGACGTACTGGGGGGCCGGGGGCTCCTGATGGACACCCGACAGATGTTTTTC

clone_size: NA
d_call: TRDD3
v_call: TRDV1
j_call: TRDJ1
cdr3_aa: CALGEPKALLSTGGYEEADKLIF
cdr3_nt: TGTGCTCTTGGGGAACCTAAAGCCCTCCTTTCTACTGGGGGATACGAGGAGGCCGATAAACTCATCTTT

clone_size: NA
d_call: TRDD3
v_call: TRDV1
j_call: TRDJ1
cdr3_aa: CAFGERTGGYLLDKLIF
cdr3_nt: TGTGCTTTTGGGGAACGTACTGGGGGATACTTGTTAGATAAACTCATCTTT

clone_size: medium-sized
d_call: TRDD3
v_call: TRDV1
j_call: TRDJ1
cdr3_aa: CALGGTPGPRGDAASTGGYATDKLIF
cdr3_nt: TGTGCTCTTGGGGGAACCCCTGGGCCTAGGGGCGACGCCGCCAGTACTGGGGGATACGCGACCGATAAACTCATCTTT

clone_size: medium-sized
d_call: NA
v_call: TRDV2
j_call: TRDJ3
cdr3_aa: CACDTVTGTLSWDTRQMFF
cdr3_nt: TGTGCCTGTGACACCGTAACGGGGACCCTCTCCTGGGACACCCGACAGATGTTTTTC

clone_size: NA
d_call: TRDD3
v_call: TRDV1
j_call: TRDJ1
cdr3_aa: CALGERTPRVLGDTGTDKLIF
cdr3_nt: TGTGCTCTTGGGGAACGAACTCCTAGGGTACTGGGGGATACAGGCACCGATAAACTCATCTTT

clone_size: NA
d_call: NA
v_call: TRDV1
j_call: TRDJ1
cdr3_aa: CALGVYGFFGLCTDKLIF
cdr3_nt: TGTGCTCTTGGGGTATATGGATTTTTTGGGTTGTGCACCGATAAACTCATCTTT

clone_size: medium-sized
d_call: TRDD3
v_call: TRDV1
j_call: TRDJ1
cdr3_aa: CALGANGHGPYSGGYGGDKLIF
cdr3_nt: TGTGCTCTTGGGGCCAATGGCCATGGCCCTTATAGTGGGGGATACGGTGGCGATAAACTCATCTTT

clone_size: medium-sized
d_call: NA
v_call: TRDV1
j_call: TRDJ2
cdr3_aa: CALGELRRNPSLTAQLFF
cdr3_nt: TGTGCTCTTGGGGAACTAAGGCGGAATCCAAGTTTGACAGCACAACTCTTCTTT